Shown below are 27 T cell receptor beta chains from a single sample sequenced in a study of Graves' ophthalmopathy and Graves' hyperthyroidism. Amplifying from RNA transcripts, the study obtained TCR beta CDR3 regions. First-round RT-PCR relied on HTBI primers, and a second-round multiplex PCR came next. TCRdb fed the multiplex PCR reads into MiXCR, producing one record per CDR3 protein. This sample has under 350,000 distinct CDR3 sequences; roughly 15% occur once, and the top ten carry around 12%. Material: peripheral blood. The receptors were sampled from an adult man with Graves' ophthalmopathy.

This clonotype showed up just once. The chain carries TRBV5-1 and TRBJ1-2; TRBD1 aligns across 7 bases. This CDR3 spans 15 amino acids. The V gene end was trimmed by 4 bases and the J gene end by 4 bases; junction bases not matched to a gene: 10. Germline V gene lookup returns CDR1 SGHRS and CDR2 YFSETQ. The chain's CDR3 is CASSPRPDRPYGYTF. The DNA of the CDR3 is TGCGCCAGCAGCCCCCGCCCGGACAGGCCCTATGGCTACACCTTC.

On this clonotype itself: One end of the junction is discordant with germline, which a read error may explain. The V call is TRBV28, the J call TRBJ1-2; TRBD1 matches at 8 bases. CDR1 is MDHEN and CDR2 is SYDVKM in the germline V gene. This CDR3 contains 17 residues. The CDR3 nucleotides are TGTGCCAGTAGTTCCCCGGTCACGGGACAGGTTAACTATGGCCACACCTTC. This sequence encodes CASSSPVTGQVNYGHTF.

A word on this clonotype: A clone one base away is much larger, so this may be a read error. The chain links TRBV11-2 to TRBJ2-7, with 15 bases that match TRBD2. This CDR3 spans 18 amino acids. Germline CDR1 SGHAT, CDR2 FQNNGV. Here the CDR3 reads CASSFYTGLAGGASERYF. Here the CDR3 DNA reads TGTGCCAGCAGTTTCTATACGGGACTAGCGGGAGGAGCCTCCGAGCGGTACTTC.

In the case of this clonotype: A read error may account for a junction end that differs from germline. This rearrangement joins TRBV24-1 to TRBJ2-5, with D perhaps given as TRBD1 or TRBD2 (6 bases each). Germline CDR1 KGHDR, CDR2 SFDVKD. The CDR3 is 13 residues long. CDR3 nucleotide sequence: TGTGCCTCCAGTGGTTCCGCCCGGGGGCCCCAGTACTTC. Translating gives CASSGSARGPQYF.

This clonotype was picked up many times. The chain combines TRBV6-2 or TRBV6-3 with TRBJ1-5; D not certain. Germline lookup yields CDR1 MNHEY and CDR2 SVGEGT. This CDR3 has 14 residues. V lost 2 bases and J 5 bases, leaving 10 bases between the germline ends. CDR3 sequence: CASSYEQLHQPQHF. CDR3 bases: TGTGCCAGCAGTTACGAACAGTTACATCAGCCCCAGCATTTT.

A note on this clonotype: An end of the junction differs from the germline gene, which may be a read error. The chain employs TRBV5-1 and TRBJ2-7, with 8 nucleotides matching TRBD1. This CDR3 is built from 15 residues. CDR1 is SGHRS, CDR2 YFSETQ, per germline. Written as DNA, the CDR3 is TGCGCCAGCAGCTTGGCAGACAGGGGAACCTACGAGCAGTGCTTC. Protein sequence: CASSLADRGTYEQCF. The complete variable domain, with remaining parts taken from reference TRBV5-1 and TRBJ2-7, reads KAGVTQTPRYLIKTRGQQVTLSCSPISGHRSVSWYQQTPGQGLQFLFEYFSETQRNKGNFPGRFSGRQFSNSRSEMNVSTLELGDSALYLCASSLADRGTYEQCFGPGTRLTVT.

The chain employs TRBV30 and TRBJ2-5; 13 positions match TRBD2. Germline V gene sequence: CDR1 GTSNPN, CDR2 SVGIG (reference sequence). The CDR3 consists of 14 residues. V shed 0 bases and J 7 bases; nucleotides not matched to a gene: 2. The CDR3 protein is CAWSVLAGGGTQYF. CDR3 bases: TGTGCCTGGAGTGTACTAGCGGGAGGGGGGACCCAGTACTTC.

The table lists this clonotype with many counts. The chain carries TRBV12-3 or TRBV12-4 and TRBJ1-1; 8 nucleotides line up with TRBD1. This CDR3 spans 12 amino acids. V dropped 6 bases and J dropped 10; count of bases not matched to a gene: 7. The CDR3 region is CASSLDRDGAFF. Written as DNA, the CDR3 is TGTGCCAGCAGCCTGGACAGGGACGGAGCTTTCTTT.

This clonotype came up many times. The V gene is TRBV12-3 or TRBV12-4, the J gene TRBJ1-5; possibly TRBD1 for D (5 bases). V lost 0 bases to trimming and J lost 0 bases, with 12 bases between them. This CDR3 comprises 17 residues. CDR3 sequence: CASSLAQGVSSNQPQHF. The CDR3 bases are TGTGCCAGCAGTTTAGCTCAGGGCGTCAGTAGCAATCAGCCCCAGCATTTT.

This clonotype has ten or more counts. The chain joins TRBV2 to TRBJ2-7, with 10 nucleotides matching TRBD1. V trimming: 8 bases; J trimming: 0 bases; junction bases outside the gene matches: 16. This CDR3 contains 18 residues. CDR1 and CDR2 from the germline V gene are SNHLY and FYNNEI. DNA of the CDR3: TGTGCCAGCGGCCGTCCCGGGACAGGGGCCCTATACTCCTACGAGCAGTACTTC. This gives the protein CASGRPGTGALYSYEQYF.

The sample holds many counts of this clonotype. The V call is TRBV19, the J call TRBJ1-5; TRBD1 matches 10 bases. The CDR3 contains 15 residues. The germline CDR1 and CDR2 sequences are LNHDA and SQIVND (reference sequence). With V trimmed by 4 bases and J by 5 bases, 5 bases remained unmatched. CDR3 nucleotide sequence: TGTGCCAGTAGTACCCTTGGGACAGGGGATCAGCCCCAGCATTTT. Amino acid sequence: CASSTLGTGDQPQHF.

At least ten counts were recorded for this clonotype. This sequence joins TRBV11-2 and TRBJ2-7; D unresolved. Per the germline V gene, CDR1 is SGHAT and CDR2 is FQNNGV. V was cut by 1 base and J by 0 bases, with 7 bases left in between. The length of the CDR3 is 14 residues. The CDR3: CASSLGFSSYEQYF. DNA for the CDR3: TGTGCCAGCAGCTTAGGTTTCAGCTCCTACGAGCAGTACTTC.

This chain links TRBV20-1 with TRBJ1-5, with D unresolved. CDR1 DFQATT and CDR2 SNEGSKA come from the germline V gene (reference sequence). Trimming took off 0 bases at V and 6 bases at J, with 12 bases between the two ends. The CDR3 has 14 residues. CDR3 DNA sequence: TGCAGTGCTAGAGAACGAAGGGCCCTTCAGCCCCAGCATTTT. Amino acid sequence: CSARERRALQPQHF.

Ten or more counts support this clonotype. CDR3 sequence (DNA): TGTGCCTGGAGTCCGGCTAGGATGGACTCCTACGAGCAGTACTTC. Encoded protein: CAWSPARMDSYEQYF. This sequence joins TRBV30 and TRBJ2-7; unclear D gene. Trimming removed 2 bases from V and 0 bases from J, with 14 bases in between. Germline V gives CDR1 GTSNPN, CDR2 SVGIG (reference sequence). This CDR3 comprises 15 residues.

This clonotype was counted ten times or more. V gene TRBV18 combines with J gene TRBJ1-5; 7 bases align to TRBD1. CDR3 length equals 15 residues. CDR1 is KGHSH, CDR2 LQKENI, per germline. The junction had 7 bases not matched to a gene; V was cut back by 2 bases and J by 6 bases. CDR3 residues: CASSPGTAGAQPQHF. The CDR3 region has the DNA TGTGCCAGCTCACCAGGGACAGCCGGGGCTCAGCCCCAGCATTTT.

This clonotype was recorded many times. This rearrangement joins TRBV4-1 to TRBJ2-7, with D perhaps TRBD1 (6 bases). The V gene lost 0 bases and the J gene lost 3 bases, with 21 bases spanning the gap. CDR1 MGHRA and CDR2 YSYEKL come from the germline V gene. The CDR3 has 18 residues. The DNA of the CDR3 is TGCGCCAGCAGCCAAGATTACCTGATCCGGGACACAGTCTACGAGCAGTACTTC. Translating it yields CASSQDYLIRDTVYEQYF.

The chain couples TRBV12-3 or TRBV12-4 to TRBJ2-5, with 8 bases matching TRBD1. Unmatched junction bases numbered 5, after V lost 4 bases and J lost 4 bases. CDR3 length equals 14 residues. This CDR3 reads CASSSGTGRETQYF. CDR3 nucleotide sequence: TGTGCCAGCAGTTCAGGGACAGGACGAGAGACCCAGTACTTC.

This clonotype was seen at least ten times. The chain joins TRBV7-9 to TRBJ2-7; D ambiguous. Trimming removed 3 bases at V and 6 bases at J, with 9 bases between. This CDR3 contains 12 residues. From germline, CDR1 is SEHNR and CDR2 FQNEAQ (reference sequence). CDR3 coding DNA: TGTGCCAGCAGCTTTTCAGAGAGCGAGCAGTACTTC. Protein product: CASSFSESEQYF.

This clonotype appeared many times. CDR3 DNA sequence: TGTGCCAGCAAGATAGGACAGGGTATGGTCGTCGTTGGGCACTACGAGCAGTACTTC. It codes for CASKIGQGMVVVGHYEQYF. J is TRBJ2-7 and V is TRBV6-5, with TRBD1 matching 8 bases. Unmatched junction bases numbered 23, after V lost 7 bases and J lost 3 bases. There are 19 residues in the CDR3. Germline V gene data show CDR1 as MNHEY and CDR2 as SVGAGI.

The V and J genes are TRBV6-5 and TRBJ2-5; D is unclear. CDR3 length: 13 residues. Germline V gene data show CDR1 as MNHEY and CDR2 as SVGAGI. V dropped 4 bases and J dropped 0 bases, with 6 bases sitting between them. As DNA, the CDR3 is TGTGCCAGCAGTTCATCGCACCAAGAGACCCAGTACTTC. Its translation is CASSSSHQETQYF.

This clonotype was recorded at least ten times. The chain recombines TRBV11-2 with TRBJ2-5; D could derive from TRBD1 or TRBD2 (6 bases each). V was cut by 1 base and J by 5 bases, with 17 bases left in between. The length of the CDR3 is 16 residues. Germline-derived CDR1 and CDR2 are SGHAT and FQNNGV. Here the CDR3 DNA reads TGTGCCAGCAGCTTAGTCGGGGGCAGGGGATCTGAGACCCAGTACTTC. Amino acids: CASSLVGGRGSETQYF.

This clonotype appeared many times. The chain carries TRBV6-5 and TRBJ1-2; the match to TRBD1 covers 7 bases. Germline CDR1 and CDR2: MNHEY and SVGAGI. Germline trimming cut 4 bases from V and 0 bases from J; bases unmatched to any gene: 5. This CDR3 is 15 amino acids long. The CDR3 nucleotides read TGTGCCAGCAGTTCCGGGACAGAACCTAACTATGGCTACACCTTC. This encodes CASSSGTEPNYGYTF.

This clonotype was seen repeatedly, ten times or more. The CDR3 region has the DNA TGTGCCACCAGTGAAGGAAGGGGCACGGCTTTCTTT. Translation: CATSEGRGTAFF. The rearrangement uses TRBV24-1 and TRBJ1-1; maybe TRBD1 (5 bases). V dropped 4 bases and J dropped 11 bases, with 13 bases sitting between them. CDR1 is KGHDR and CDR2 is SFDVKD in the germline V gene. There are 12 residues in the CDR3.

This clonotype was picked up many times. The rearrangement uses TRBV6-1 and TRBJ1-1; no reliable D call. The V and J ends lost 3 bases and 0 bases respectively, with 8 bases between them. This CDR3 contains 14 residues. Germline CDR1 and CDR2: MNHNS and SASEGT. CDR3 DNA sequence: TGTGCCAGCAGTGATGGGCCCATGAACACTGAAGCTTTCTTT. This translates into CASSDGPMNTEAFF.

This clonotype was seen ten or more times. The chain is built from TRBV4-2 and TRBJ1-2; no firm D call. The V gene lost 1 base and the J gene lost 3 bases, with 12 bases spanning the gap. The germline CDR1 and CDR2 sequences are LGHNA and YNFKEQ. This CDR3 is built from 15 residues. The CDR3 reads CASSQATRNHYGYTF. The CDR3 DNA reads TGTGCCAGCAGCCAAGCAACGCGGAACCACTATGGCTACACCTTC.

This clonotype was seen only a few times. One base away lies a much larger clone, so this may be a sequencing read error. The gene calls are TRBV2 and TRBJ2-5; D ambiguous. V lost 8 bases and J lost 5, with 12 bases in between. Germline values: CDR1 SNHLY, CDR2 FYNNEI. This CDR3 contains 12 residues. CDR3: CASLVNRETQYF. CDR3 DNA: TGTGCCAGCCTAGTCAATCGGGAGACCCAGTACTTC.

Many counts were recorded for this clonotype. The gene calls are TRBV12-3 or TRBV12-4 and TRBJ1-5; 8 bases align to TRBD1. Germline trimming cut 2 bases from V and 1 base from J; bases unmatched to any gene: 16. This CDR3 region has 20 residues. CDR3: CASSLPQERPDRGSNQPQHF. CDR3 nucleotide sequence: TGTGCCAGCAGTTTACCGCAAGAGCGTCCCGACAGGGGAAGCAATCAGCCCCAGCATTTT.